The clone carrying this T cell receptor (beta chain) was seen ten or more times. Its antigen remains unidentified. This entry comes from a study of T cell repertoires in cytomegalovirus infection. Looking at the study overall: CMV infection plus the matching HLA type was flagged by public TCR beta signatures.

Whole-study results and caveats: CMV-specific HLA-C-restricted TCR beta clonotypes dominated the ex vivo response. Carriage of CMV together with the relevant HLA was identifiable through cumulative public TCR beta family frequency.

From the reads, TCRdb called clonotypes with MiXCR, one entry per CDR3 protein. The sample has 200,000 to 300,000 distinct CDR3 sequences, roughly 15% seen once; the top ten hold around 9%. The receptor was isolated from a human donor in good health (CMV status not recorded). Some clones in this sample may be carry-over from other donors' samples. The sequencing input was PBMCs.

CDR3 residues: CASNGLAGVAEQFF. CDR3 coding DNA: TGTGCCAGCAACGGACTAGCGGGAGTCGCTGAGCAGTTCTTC. This rearrangement joins TRBV6-5 to TRBJ2-1; 13 bases are a match to TRBD2. Germline CDR1 and CDR2: MNHEY and SVGAGI. The CDR3 has 14 amino acids. The V and J ends lost 7 bases and 9 bases, in that order; junction bases with no gene match: 6.